The 27 T cell receptor beta chains reported below all come from one sample, sequenced in a study of tissue T cells after allogeneic stem cell transplantation (dated by TCRdb to the early 2020s). Library prep was done by the immunoSEQ multiplex PCR assay. TCRdb's version of the immuneACCESS table is confined to in-frame rearrangements and falls short of the full clone set. An unresolved V gene accounts for under half of the shortfall where checked; the remainder is of unknown origin. The sample table records about 21,000 clones; roughly three quarters of these occur just once. The top ten hold roughly 0.41% of the sample. The sequenced sample was blood. These receptor sequences come from a female BALB/c mouse in good health. This strain has the MHC haplotype H2-d.

As for this clone: All gene names here are mouse names. The read terminates 1 residue ahead of where the CDR3 ends, so the germline J gene completes it. This chain connects TRBV29 to TRBJ2-7; 7 nucleotides align to TRBD1. Germline V gives CDR1 MSHET, CDR2 SYDVDS. The trim removed 3 bases at V and 5 bases at J, leaving 4 bases unmatched. The length of the CDR3 is 13 residues. The DNA read from the CDR3 is TGTGCTAGCAGTTTCCCACAGGGGAATGAACAGTAC. Translation: CASSFPQGNEQY. The whole CDR3 sequence is CASSFPQGNEQYF. The full variable domain, its missing parts supplied by reference TRBV29 and TRBJ2-7, is DMKVTQMPRYLIKRMGENVLLECGQDMSHETMYWYRQDPGLGLQLIYISYDVDSNSEGDIPKGYRVSRKKREHFSLILDSAKTNQTSVYFCASSFPQGNEQYFGPGTRLTVL.

Concerning this clone: Gene names follow the mouse nomenclature. Read coverage stops 1 residue before the CDR3 terminus; the germline J gene supplies the remainder. V usage is TRBV29 and J usage is TRBJ2-1; TRBD1 matches at 9 bases. Germline V lookup: CDR1 MSHET, CDR2 SYDVDS. Losses at the gene ends were 7 bases for V and 3 bases for J; bases not matched to a gene: 4. The CDR3 length is 14 residues. The CDR3: CASTGTGPYAEQFF. CDR3 DNA (partial): TGTGCTAGCACCGGGACAGGGCCCTATGCTGAGCAGTTC.

In the case of this clone: Any gene name here is a mouse gene name. The CDR3 end falls 1 residue outside the read, so it is completed with the germline J gene. This chain links TRBV13-2 with TRBJ2-3, with D unresolved. Germline-derived CDR1 and CDR2 are NNHNN and SYGAGS (reference sequence). The ends were cut back, 5 bases at V and 1 base at J, with 8 bases in the middle. This CDR3 contains 13 residues. The CDR3 DNA, read in part, is TGTGCCAGCGGGAGGCCGGGTGCAGAAACGCTGTAT. Its translation is CASGRPGAETLY. The whole CDR3 sequence reads CASGRPGAETLYF.

Worth noting for this clone: Mouse gene names and germline throughout. The read finishes 1 residue shy of the CDR3 end, and the germline J gene is used to complete it. The chain carries TRBV17 and TRBJ1-4; TRBD1 might be the D (5 bases). This CDR3 is built from 14 residues. Trimming left V 3 bases short and J 3 bases short, with 8 bases between. CDR1 and CDR2 (germline): MNHDT, YYDKIL. The sequenced part of the CDR3 DNA is TGTGCTAGCAGTAGTTGGGGGACCAACGAAAGATTATTT. Encoded protein: CASSSWGTNERLF. The full-length CDR3 reads as CASSSWGTNERLFF.

Points on this clone: Any gene name here is a mouse gene name. Read data end 1 residue before the CDR3 end; the end is taken from the germline J gene. V usage is TRBV17 and J usage is TRBJ2-5; D ambiguous. The CDR3 is 12 residues long. The ends were cut back, 6 bases at V and 6 bases at J, with 10 bases in the middle. CDR1 and CDR2 from the germline V gene are MNHDT and YYDKIL. The CDR3 bases that were read are TGTGCTAGCAGGGGCGGGAGTGACACCCAGTAC. It translates to CASRGGSDTQY. The full CDR3 sequence reads CASRGGSDTQYF.

As regards this clone: Mouse names are used for the genes. The CDR3 is cut off 1 residue early in the read; its end comes from the germline J gene. J is TRBJ2-5 and V is TRBV1; 8 positions agree with TRBD1. V lost 5 bases, J lost 6 bases, and 4 bases stayed unmatched. Germline CDR1 and CDR2: NSQYPW and LRSPGD (reference sequence). The CDR3 totals 13 residues. This CDR3 reads CTCSPDRDDTQYF. The sequenced part of the CDR3 DNA is TGCACCTGCAGTCCGGACAGGGATGACACCCAGTAC.

About this clone: Gene names follow the mouse nomenclature. The observed sequence ends 1 residue before the CDR3 terminus, with the missing tail filled in from the germline J gene. The chain has TRBV5 and TRBJ2-4, with a weak D call TRBD2 (6 bases). Germline V gene lookup returns CDR1 LGHNA and CDR2 YNLKQL (reference sequence). There are 15 residues in the CDR3. V was trimmed by 0 bases and J by 8 bases, leaving 15 bases between them. CDR3 region: CASSQDPGGLSTLYF. CDR3 DNA, as far as it was read: TGTGCCAGCAGCCAAGATCCCGGGGGGTTAAGCACCTTGTAC.

With regard to this clone: The gene symbols are mouse symbols. The sequence runs out 1 residue before the end of the CDR3; the remainder is reconstructed from the germline J gene. This chain joins TRBV3 and TRBJ2-3, with 7 bases matching TRBD2. The CDR3 covers 15 residues. CDR1 SNHLY and CDR2 FYNGKV come from the germline V gene (reference sequence). V shed 2 bases and J 0 bases; nucleotides not matched to a gene: 2. The sequenced part of the CDR3 DNA is TGTGCCAGCAGCTTAACTGGGGATAGTGCAGAAACGCTGTAT. Encoded protein: CASSLTGDSAETLY. The whole CDR3 protein is CASSLTGDSAETLYF.

This clone was recorded a few times. Gene labels here are mouse ones. Read sequence stops 1 residue before the CDR3 end, and the germline J gene provides the missing end. Different DNA sequences within this sample yield the same CDR3. J is TRBJ1-4 and V is TRBV5; D not resolved. The V gene lost 1 base and the J gene lost 0 bases, with 6 bases spanning the gap. This CDR3 contains 15 residues. CDR1 and CDR2 from the germline V gene are LGHNA and YNLKQL (reference sequence). This CDR3 reads CASSQGQISNERLFF. The CDR3 bases that were read are TGTGCCAGCAGCCAAGGCCAGATTTCCAACGAAAGATTATTT.

On this clone itself: The gene symbols are mouse symbols. The read is 1 residue too short to cover the CDR3 end, so that end is filled in from the germline J gene. The J gene is TRBJ2-2, the V gene TRBV17; a possible D gene is TRBD1 (7 bases). CDR3 length: 14 residues. Germline lookup yields CDR1 MNHDT and CDR2 YYDKIL. The ends were cut back, 1 base at V and 6 bases at J, with 9 bases in the middle. The CDR3 is CASSRVRGPGQLYF. The CDR3 bases that were read are TGTGCTAGCAGTAGAGTGAGGGGGCCCGGGCAGCTCTAC.

In its sample, this clone was seen a few times. The gene names here belong to mouse. Read sequence stops 1 residue before the CDR3 end, and the germline J gene provides the missing end. The chain links TRBV13-1 to TRBJ2-7, with 12 positions matching TRBD2. Per germline, CDR1 NSHNY and CDR2 SYGAGN. This CDR3 contains 15 residues. V gave up 0 bases and J gave up 5 bases; unmatched junction bases: 3. CDR3 sequence: CASSDARLGGHEQYF. CDR3 DNA, as far as it was read: TGTGCCAGCAGTGATGCCCGACTGGGGGGGCATGAACAGTAC.

Concerning this clone: The gene names given are mouse names. The observed sequence ends 1 residue before the CDR3 terminus, with the missing tail filled in from the germline J gene. The chain uses TRBV5 and TRBJ2-5, with 12 bases that match TRBD1. This CDR3 comprises 16 residues. The germline V gene encodes CDR1 LGHNA and CDR2 YNLKQL (reference sequence). V lost 4 bases to trimming and J lost 7 bases; unmatched junction nucleotides: 9. This CDR3 reads CASSPLPGQGANTQYF. Partial CDR3 DNA: TGTGCCAGCAGCCCGCTCCCGGGACAGGGGGCGAACACCCAGTAC.

Details on this clone: The genes are named according to mouse. The CDR3 end falls 1 residue outside the read, so it is completed with the germline J gene. The V gene is TRBV13-1, the J gene TRBJ2-1, with TRBD2 matching over 9 bases. Germline-derived CDR1 and CDR2 are NSHNY and SYGAGN. V shed 3 bases, J shed 7 bases, and the junction held 5 bases outside the gene matches. The CDR3 loop spans 14 amino acids. This CDR3 is CASSGGLGGAEQFF. CDR3 bases read: TGTGCCAGCAGTGGGGGACTGGGCGGAGCTGAGCAGTTC.

This clone was recorded a few times. Germline and genes: mouse. The read terminates 1 residue before the CDR3 end, so the remaining end is supplied by the germline J gene. The chain links TRBV20 to TRBJ2-7, with 7 bases that match TRBD2. J gave up 7 bases and V 0 bases, and 0 bases lay outside the gene matches. CDR1 and CDR2 (germline): GFQATS, STVNSAI. This CDR3 contains 11 residues. CDR3 DNA, as far as it was read: TGTGGTGCTAGGGATGGGGGGGAACAGTAC. Its translation: CGARDGGEQY. The entire CDR3 is CGARDGGEQYF.

This clone came up a few times. Mouse germline and gene names are used. Coverage ceases 1 residue before the CDR3 finishes, and the germline J gene fills in the end. The rearrangement joins TRBV13-3 to TRBJ2-7; 8 bases align to TRBD1. CDR1 and CDR2 from the germline V gene are NNHDY and SYVADS. Trimming cost V 3 bases and J 6 bases; bases outside gene matches: 5. The CDR3 consists of 13 residues. CDR3 amino acids: CASSAGGASEQYF. The sequenced CDR3 bases are TGTGCCAGCAGTGCAGGGGGCGCGAGTGAACAGTAC.

Of note for this clone: Mouse germline and gene names are used. CDR3 sequence reads: CASSQEQGVQDTQYF. The CDR3 DNA, read in part, is TGTGCCAGCAGCCAAGAACAGGGGGTTCAAGACACCCAGTAC. The gene calls are TRBV5 and TRBJ2-5; 8 bases match TRBD1. Read data end 1 residue before the CDR3 end; the end is taken from the germline J gene. Germline V gene sequence: CDR1 LGHNA, CDR2 YNLKQL (reference sequence). The length of the CDR3 is 15 residues. V lost 0 bases, J lost 3 bases, and 2 bases stayed unmatched.

About this clone: Gene labels here are mouse ones. The read falls 1 residue short of the CDR3 end, and the missing part is taken from the germline J gene. The chain has TRBV19 and TRBJ2-7; TRBD1 matches at 7 bases. The CDR3 is 14 residues long. J gave up 0 bases and V 0 bases, and 0 bases lay outside the gene matches. Per germline, CDR1 FNHDT and CDR2 SITEND (reference sequence). Incomplete CDR3 DNA: TGTGCCAGCAGTATAGGGACAGGCTCCTATGAACAGTAC. This encodes CASSIGTGSYEQY. The complete CDR3 protein is CASSIGTGSYEQYF. The whole variable domain, filled in from reference TRBV19 and TRBJ2-7, reads GGIITQTPKFLIGQEGQKLTLKCQQNFNHDTMYWYRQDSGKGLRLIYYSITENDLQKGDLSEGYDASREKKSSFSLTVTSAQKNEMAVFLCASSIGTGSYEQYFGPGTRLTVL.

Concerning this clone: Here the gene names and germline are mouse. The CDR3 sequence is CGARQGNSGNTLYF. Partial CDR3 DNA: TGTGGTGCTAGGCAGGGGAATTCTGGAAATACGCTCTAT. The chain carries TRBV20 and TRBJ1-3, with D perhaps TRBD1 (6 bases). The observed sequence ends 1 residue before the CDR3 terminus, with the missing tail filled in from the germline J gene. The germline CDR1 and CDR2 sequences are GFQATS and STVNSAI. V gave up 2 bases and J gave up 0 bases, with 8 bases separating them. The CDR3 runs 14 residues.

Concerning this clone itself: Gene names refer to mouse genes. The CDR3 goes on 1 residue after the read ends, and that part is filled in from the germline J gene. The rearrangement joins TRBV14 to TRBJ1-6, with 9 bases identical to TRBD1. TRBJ1-6 is designated an ORF whose function remains uncertain. CDR1 is SGHDT, CDR2 FRDEAV, per germline. The length of the CDR3 is 16 residues. The trim removed 1 base at V and 7 bases at J, leaving 6 bases unmatched. The sequenced CDR3 bases are TGTGCCAGCAGTTTCGGGACAGGGCTGGGGAATTCGCCCCTCTAC. Translation: CASSFGTGLGNSPLY. The full CDR3 sequence reads CASSFGTGLGNSPLYF.

Turning to this clone: These gene names are mouse names. With the read ending 1 residue before the CDR3 end, the germline J gene is used to fill in that end. The chain carries TRBV19 and TRBJ2-5; D is uncertain. Germline-derived CDR1 and CDR2 are FNHDT and SITEND (reference sequence). The CDR3 is 12 residues long. Deletions cut 2 bases from V and 5 bases from J, with 6 bases between. The CDR3 DNA, read in part, is TGTGCCAGCAGTATTAGGAGAGACACCCAGTAC. Protein sequence: CASSIRRDTQY. The CDR3 in its entirety is CASSIRRDTQYF.

Worth noting for this clone: Gene names and germline match the mouse. The CDR3 bases that were read are TGTGGTGCTAGGGAGAGGAGGAGAGACACCCAGTAC. It encodes CGARERRRDTQY. The CDR3 in its entirety is CGARERRRDTQYF. The chain carries TRBV20 and TRBJ2-5; D remains ambiguous. The CDR3 goes on 1 residue after the read ends, and that part is filled in from the germline J gene. There are 13 residues in the CDR3. Germline CDR1 GFQATS, CDR2 STVNSAI. V dropped 0 bases and J dropped 5 bases, with 9 bases sitting between them.

This clone was seen a single time. The gene symbols are mouse symbols. Read sequence stops 1 residue before the CDR3 end, and the germline J gene provides the missing end. This sample includes further DNA sequences coding for the same CDR3. The rearrangement links TRBV4 to TRBJ2-5; TRBD1 aligns across 7 bases. V dropped 5 bases and J dropped 2; count of bases not matched to a gene: 1. Germline V gene data show CDR1 as LGHDT and CDR2 as YNNKQL (reference sequence). CDR3 length: 13 residues. The part of the CDR3 DNA that was read is TGTGCCAGCAGCCGACAGGGCCAAGACACCCAGTAC. Protein: CASSRQGQDTQY. The CDR3 as a whole reads CASSRQGQDTQYF.

A note on this clone: Mouse gene names and germline throughout. The read gets to within 1 residue of the CDR3 end, and the germline J gene fills in the rest. This chain connects TRBV31 to TRBJ1-2; 8 nucleotides agree with TRBD1. The CDR3 consists of 13 residues. V dropped 1 base and J dropped 3; count of bases not matched to a gene: 1. Germline V lookup: CDR1 GKSSPN, CDR2 SITVG. The part of the CDR3 DNA that was read is TGTGCCTGGAGTCACAGGGGGGACTCCGACTACACC. Amino acid sequence: CAWSHRGDSDYT. The CDR3 as a whole reads CAWSHRGDSDYTF.

On this clone: Genes here carry mouse names. The CDR3 extends 1 residue past the end of the read, so its final part is completed from the germline J gene. The rearrangement uses TRBV13-3 and TRBJ2-2, with TRBD1 as a possible D gene (6 bases). The V end was cut by 0 bases, the J end by 0 bases, with 9 bases between. The CDR3 is 16 residues long. CDR1 is NNHDY and CDR2 is SYVADS in the germline V gene. The covered CDR3 bases are TGTGCCAGCAGTGATGCAAGACAGGCAAACACCGGGCAGCTCTAC. Protein sequence: CASSDARQANTGQLY. The whole CDR3 reads CASSDARQANTGQLYF.

For this clone: Mouse gene names apply. The read terminates 1 residue ahead of where the CDR3 ends, so the germline J gene completes it. The gene calls are TRBV15 and TRBJ1-6; TRBD1 is a possible D gene (6 bases). TRBJ1-6 counts as an open reading frame of uncertain function. Germline assignment: CDR1 SGHND and CDR2 FRSKSL. The CDR3 is 15 residues long. V was shortened by 5 bases and J by 2 bases, with 10 bases between the two germline ends. The CDR3 region is CASSPDRPYNSPLYF. The sequenced CDR3 bases are TGTGCCAGCAGTCCCGACAGGCCCTATAATTCGCCCCTCTAC.

This clone has more than one count but fewer than ten. Genes and germline come from the mouse. The covered CDR3 bases are TGTGCCAGCGCACAGTATGAACAGTAC. This encodes CASAQYEQY. In full, the CDR3 is CASAQYEQYF. The chain carries TRBV13-2 and TRBJ2-7; no clear D gene. The read is 1 residue too short to cover the CDR3 end, so that end is filled in from the germline J gene. The V end lost 6 bases, the J end lost 4 bases, and 5 bases lay between the germline ends. In germline, CDR1 is NNHNN, CDR2 SYGAGS (reference sequence). The CDR3 consists of 10 residues.

A single count supports this clone. Germline and genes: mouse. The sequenced part of the CDR3 DNA is TGTGCCAGCAGCTACCAGGGGACAAACTCCGACTACACC. Translation: CASSYQGTNSDYT. The complete CDR3 sequence is CASSYQGTNSDYTF. The genes are TRBV4 and TRBJ1-2, with D maybe TRBD1 (6 bases). The read ends 1 residue early relative to the CDR3; the germline J gene fills the gap. The CDR3 consists of 14 residues. V was shortened by 3 bases and J by 0 bases, with 8 bases between the two germline ends. Germline V CDR1 and CDR2: LGHDT, YNNKQL (reference sequence).